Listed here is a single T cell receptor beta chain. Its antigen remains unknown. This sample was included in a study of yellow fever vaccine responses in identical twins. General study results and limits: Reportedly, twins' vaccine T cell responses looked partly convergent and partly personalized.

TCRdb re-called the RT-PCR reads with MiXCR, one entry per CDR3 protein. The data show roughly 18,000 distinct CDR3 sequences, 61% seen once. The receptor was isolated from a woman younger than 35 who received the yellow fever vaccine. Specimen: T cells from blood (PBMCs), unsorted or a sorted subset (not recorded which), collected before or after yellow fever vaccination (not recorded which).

In nucleotides, the CDR3 is TGCGCCAGCAGCCGGGACAGGGGATATGAAAAACTGTTTTTT. Protein product: CASSRDRGYEKLFF. The chain combines TRBV4-3 with TRBJ1-4, with 10 bases lining up with TRBD1. V was clipped by 4 bases and J by 6 bases; unmatched bases: 2. The CDR3 consists of 14 residues. CDR1 and CDR2 (germline): LGHNA, YSLEER.